The next 26 T cell receptor beta chains were all read from a single sample in a study of cytomegalovirus exposure and HLA in healthy donors. Use of 60 Vbeta and 13 Jbeta primers characterized the PCR. The protocol was immunoSEQ multiplex PCR, while the TCRdb copy is restricted to in-frame clones and leaves out a portion. The sample lists about 88,000 clones; about 87% were seen once. The sequencing sample was made of PBMCs. These TCRs come from a man younger than 35 in good health and CMV-seronegative.

The V call is TRBV19, the J call TRBJ1-5; TRBD1 aligns across 8 bases. The V gene end was trimmed by 4 bases and the J gene end by 0 bases; junction bases not matched to a gene: 14. This CDR3 contains 19 residues. Looked up from germline, CDR1 is LNHDA and CDR2 is SQIVND (reference sequence). The CDR3, as DNA: TGTGCCAGTAGTACCGATAGGACAGGGACTATGCGTAGCAATCAGCCCCAGCATTTT. It yields the protein CASSTDRTGTMRSNQPQHF.

J is TRBJ2-3 and V is TRBV23-1, with 9 bases fitting TRBD1. TRBV23-1 is annotated as an ORF whose role is uncertain. CDR3 length: 15 residues. J gave up 4 bases and V 5 bases, and 7 bases lay outside the gene matches. The CDR3: CASSWGTGRSDTQYF. DNA of the CDR3: TGCGCCAGCAGTTGGGGGACAGGGCGGTCAGATACGCAGTATTTT.

This chain joins TRBV19 and TRBJ2-7; D ambiguous. The CDR3 is made up of 13 amino acids. Germline CDR1 reads LNHDA; CDR2 reads SQIVND (reference sequence). V shed 4 bases and J shed 5 bases, with 12 bases lying between them. The CDR3 DNA follows: TGTGCCAGTAGTAAGAGTAAATACGACGAGCAGTACTTC. Its translation: CASSKSKYDEQYF.

The chain is built from TRBV27 and TRBJ2-5, with D possibly matching TRBD2 (5 bases). The J call may be incorrect, as the DNA end agrees better with TRBJ2-7. CDR3 length: 12 amino acids. Per germline, CDR1 MNHEY and CDR2 SMNVEV (reference sequence). CDR3: CASRWEISEQYF. CDR3 coding DNA: TGTGCCAGCAGATGGGAGATTTCCGAGCAGTACTTC.

The table lists this clone with a count of one. V and J are TRBV6-1 and TRBJ2-3, with D unclear. V lost 4 bases to trimming and J lost 0 bases, with 11 bases between them. Per the germline V gene, CDR1 is MNHNS and CDR2 is SASEGT. The CDR3 sequence is 15 residues long. The CDR3: CASSGLFTSTDTQYF. DNA of the CDR3: TGTGCCAGCAGTGGACTTTTTACTAGCACAGATACGCAGTATTTT.

The chain couples TRBV7-9 to TRBJ2-6, with 8 bases lining up with TRBD1. This CDR3 contains 15 residues. Germline loops: CDR1 SEHNR, CDR2 FQNEAQ (reference sequence). Trimming at V came to 3 bases and at J to 3 bases, leaving 1 base not matched to a gene. The CDR3 is CASSLTGVGANVLTF. CDR3 nucleotide sequence: TGTGCCAGCAGCTTGACAGGGGTTGGGGCCAACGTCCTGACTTTC.

This clone was recorded only once. J is TRBJ2-1 and V is TRBV19, with 12 bases aligning to TRBD2. Germline trimming cut 6 bases from V and 7 bases from J; bases unmatched to any gene: 7. Germline V lookup: CDR1 LNHDA, CDR2 SQIVND (reference sequence). The CDR3 is made up of 15 amino acids. The CDR3 sequence: CASSSSGLAGNEQFF. The CDR3 nucleotides are TGTGCCAGTAGCTCATCAGGACTAGCGGGGAATGAGCAGTTCTTC. Looking up the rest from reference TRBV19 and TRBJ2-1 gives the full variable domain: DGGITQSPKYLFRKEGQNVTLSCEQNLNHDAMYWYRQDPGQGLRLIYYSQIVNDFQKGDIAEGYSVSREKKESFPLTVTSAQKNPTAFYLCASSSSGLAGNEQFFGPGTRLTVL.

CDR3 nucleotides: TGTGCCAGCAGTTTAGGCCAGTCTAGGAATGAGCAGTTCTTC. Its translation: CASSLGQSRNEQFF. The chain is built from TRBV28 and TRBJ2-1; unclear D gene. The CDR3 sequence is 14 residues long. Germline values: CDR1 MDHEN, CDR2 SYDVKM. Trimming stripped 2 bases from V and 7 bases from J, with 12 bases between.

The genes are TRBV6-6 and TRBJ1-1; D gene uncertain. The CDR3 covers 11 residues. V lost 8 bases to trimming and J lost 1 base, with 5 bases between them. Germline V gene data show CDR1 as MNHNY and CDR2 as SVGAGI (reference sequence). CDR3 sequence: CASRGNTEAFF. CDR3 nucleotide sequence: TGTGCCAGCCGCGGGAACACTGAAGCTTTCTTT.

This chain joins TRBV29-1 and TRBJ2-3; the match to TRBD2 covers 12 bases. V was clipped by 4 bases and J by 2 bases; unmatched bases: 16. The CDR3 length is 19 residues. The germline V gene encodes CDR1 SQVTM and CDR2 ANQGSEA. The DNA of the CDR3 is TGCAGCGTTGTTCCCCTCCGAACCGGGACTAGCGGGTACACAGATACGCAGTATTTT. Protein product: CSVVPLRTGTSGYTDTQYF.

The chain uses TRBV7-7 and TRBJ2-1, with 12 bases lining up with TRBD2. Trimming took 2 bases from V and 9 from J; bases not matched to a gene: 5. This CDR3 spans 15 amino acids. Looked up from germline, CDR1 is SSHAT and CDR2 is FNYEAQ (reference sequence). The CDR3 region has the DNA TGTGCCAGCAGCTTAAACCCTAGCGGGAGGGGTGAGCAGTTCTTC. It codes for CASSLNPSGRGEQFF.

This chain uses TRBV5-6 with TRBJ2-7; 9 nucleotides match TRBD2. This CDR3 region has 15 residues. V trimming: 2 bases; J trimming: 0 bases; junction bases outside the gene matches: 3. Per germline, CDR1 SGHDT and CDR2 YYEEEE. The CDR3 nucleotides read TGTGCCAGCAGCTTTCCGACTAGCGGCTCCTACGAGCAGTACTTC. It yields the protein CASSFPTSGSYEQYF.

This chain connects TRBV11-1 to TRBJ2-1; 8 bases fit TRBD1. Germline-derived CDR1 and CDR2 are SGHAT and FQDESV (reference sequence). The CDR3 loop spans 17 amino acids. Germline trimming cut 3 bases from V and 6 bases from J; bases unmatched to any gene: 13. CDR3 nucleotides: TGTGCCAGCAGCTTGAGGACAGGGCCCGCCTTAGGCAATGAGCAGTTCTTC. This encodes CASSLRTGPALGNEQFF.

This clone was seen just once. The chain uses TRBV28 and TRBJ2-7, with D perhaps matching TRBD1 (6 bases). Trimming stripped 6 bases from V and 2 bases from J, with 11 bases between. The CDR3 is made up of 13 amino acids. Germline lookup yields CDR1 MDHEN and CDR2 SYDVKM. The CDR3 protein is CASRPQGTYEQYF. Here the CDR3 DNA reads TGTGCCAGCAGACCACAGGGAACCTACGAGCAGTACTTC.

V is TRBV5-4 and J is TRBJ1-4, with TRBD1 matching over 8 bases. V was clipped by 1 base and J by 1 base; unmatched bases: 3. Germline V CDR1 and CDR2: SGHNT, YYREEE (reference sequence). The CDR3 is 16 residues long. The CDR3 here is CASSLYDRGTNEKLFF. The CDR3 DNA is TGTGCCAGCAGCTTGTACGACAGGGGAACTAATGAAAAACTGTTTTTT. Variable domain in full (rest from reference TRBV5-4 and TRBJ1-4): ETGVTQSPTHLIKTRGQQVTLRCSSQSGHNTVSWYQQALGQGPQFIFQYYREEENGRGNFPPRFSGLQFPNYSSELNVNALELDDSALYLCASSLYDRGTNEKLFFGSGTQLSVL.

The chain links TRBV7-2 to TRBJ2-5; 11 bases line up with TRBD2. The CDR3 consists of 15 residues. V lost 1 base to trimming and J lost 5 bases; unmatched junction nucleotides: 3. Germline assignment: CDR1 SGHTA and CDR2 FQGNSA. The CDR3 DNA reads TGTGCCAGCAGCTTAGTGGTAGCGGGAGGGGAGACCCAGTACTTC. Protein product: CASSLVVAGGETQYF.

This clone was seen once. The chain uses TRBV5-6 and TRBJ2-1; D gene uncertain. Deletions cut 6 bases from V and 6 bases from J, with 7 bases between. CDR1 is SGHDT and CDR2 is YYEEEE in the germline V gene. The CDR3 has 11 residues. CDR3 in DNA: TGTGCCAGCACCCGTATCAATGAGCAGTTCTTC. It is translated as CASTRINEQFF.

This rearrangement joins TRBV7-9 to TRBJ2-1; 9 nucleotides line up with TRBD2. With V trimmed by 3 bases and J by 5 bases, 2 bases remained unmatched. Per germline, CDR1 SEHNR and CDR2 FQNEAQ (reference sequence). CDR3 size: 14 residues. CDR3 amino acids: CASSLTSGNNEQFF. CDR3 sequence (DNA): TGTGCCAGCAGCTTGACTAGCGGAAACAATGAGCAGTTCTTC. Based on the CDR3 plus reference TRBV7-9 and TRBJ2-1, the full variable domain is DTGVSQNPRHKITKRGQNVTFRCDPISEHNRLYWYRQTLGQGPEFLTYFQNEAQLEKSRLLSDRFSAERPKGSFSTLEIQRTEQGDSAMYLCASSLTSGNNEQFFGPGTRLTVL.

V and J are TRBV2 and TRBJ2-7; a possible D gene is TRBD1 (6 bases). With 7 bases removed from V and 3 bases from J, the gap between germline ends came to 13 bases. Germline CDR1 reads SNHLY; CDR2 reads FYNNEI. The CDR3 length is 13 residues. The CDR3 DNA sequence: TGTGCCAGCAAACCTACAGGGCGCTACGAGCAGTACTTC. Its protein product is CASKPTGRYEQYF. The full variable domain, with the rest looked up from reference TRBV2 and TRBJ2-7, is EPEVTQTPSHQVTQMGQEVILRCVPISNHLYFYWYRQILGQKVEFLVSFYNNEISEKSEIFDDQFSVERPDGSNFTLKIRSTKLEDSAMYFCASKPTGRYEQYFGPGTRLTVT.

The chain links TRBV18 to TRBJ2-5, with TRBD1 identical over 7 bases. V shed 2 bases and J 1 base; nucleotides not matched to a gene: 7. CDR3 length equals 16 residues. Germline lookup yields CDR1 KGHSH and CDR2 LQKENI. In DNA form, the CDR3 reads TGTGCCAGCTCACCAAAGACAGGGAAGTTCCAAGAGACCCAGTACTTC. Its protein product is CASSPKTGKFQETQYF.

The DNA of the CDR3 is TGTGCCAGCAGTCCCCGACTAGCGGGAGGCTCAAATGAGCAGTTCTTC. It is translated as CASSPRLAGGSNEQFF. This sequence joins TRBV28 and TRBJ2-1; TRBD2 matches at 13 bases. V lost 5 bases to trimming and J lost 7 bases; unmatched junction nucleotides: 8. This CDR3 has 16 amino acids. The germline CDR1 and CDR2 sequences are MDHEN and SYDVKM.

The chain joins TRBV9 to TRBJ1-6; TRBD1 matches 7 bases. This CDR3 region has 14 residues. V trimming: 4 bases; J trimming: 13 bases; junction bases outside the gene matches: 11. Germline assignment: CDR1 SGDLS and CDR2 YYNGEE. This chain's CDR3 is CASSTGQSIGPLHF. The CDR3 DNA reads TGTGCCAGCAGCACGGGACAGTCGATAGGGCCCCTCCACTTT.

The chain has TRBV11-3 and TRBJ1-1; no reliable D call. CDR1 SGHNT and CDR2 YENEEA come from the germline V gene. This CDR3 has 13 residues. V was clipped by 0 bases and J by 8 bases, with 10 bases between them. The CDR3 region has the DNA TGTGCCAGCAGCTTAGATCCCACATCGGAAGCTTTCTTT. It translates to CASSLDPTSEAFF.

This sequence joins TRBV19 and TRBJ2-7; tentatively, D is TRBD1 (5 bases). The CDR3 covers 14 residues. Germline assignment: CDR1 LNHDA and CDR2 SQIVND (reference sequence). V lost 6 bases, J lost 0 bases, and 12 bases lay in between. CDR3 sequence: CASSLGQSSYEQYF. CDR3 nucleotide sequence: TGTGCCAGTAGCCTTGGACAAAGCTCCTACGAGCAGTACTTC.

V and J are TRBV28 and TRBJ2-1; TRBD1 aligns across 7 bases. From germline, CDR1 is MDHEN and CDR2 SYDVKM. V gave up 10 bases and J gave up 2 bases; unmatched junction bases: 5. This CDR3 has 13 residues. The CDR3 sequence: CATRDSTYNEQFF. The CDR3 DNA reads as TGTGCCACCCGGGACAGTACCTACAATGAGCAGTTCTTC.

The rearrangement joins TRBV7-3 to TRBJ2-1; TRBD2 matches 8 bases. V lost 1 base and J lost 7; bases outside the gene matches: 12. In germline, CDR1 is SGHTA, CDR2 FQGTGA. This CDR3 is 17 amino acids long. CDR3 sequence reads: CASSLSSGRALTNEQFF. DNA for the CDR3: TGTGCCAGCAGCTTAAGTTCCGGGAGGGCCTTGACGAATGAGCAGTTCTTC.